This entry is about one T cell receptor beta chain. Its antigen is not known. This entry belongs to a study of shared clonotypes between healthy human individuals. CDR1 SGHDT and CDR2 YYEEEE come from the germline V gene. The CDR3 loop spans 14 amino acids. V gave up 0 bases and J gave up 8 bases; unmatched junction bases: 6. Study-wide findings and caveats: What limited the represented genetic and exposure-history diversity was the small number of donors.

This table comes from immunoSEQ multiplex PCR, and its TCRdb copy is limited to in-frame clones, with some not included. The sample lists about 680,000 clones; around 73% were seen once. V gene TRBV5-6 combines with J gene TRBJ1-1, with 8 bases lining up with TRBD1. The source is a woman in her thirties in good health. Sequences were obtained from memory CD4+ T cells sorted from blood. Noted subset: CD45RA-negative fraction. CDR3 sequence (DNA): TGTGCCAGCAGCTTGGGGCGAGGGGACAGGGAAGCTTTCTTT. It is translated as CASSLGRGDREAFF.